The following is a T cell receptor (beta chain) sequence with its context. This specimen comes from a study of blood T cell repertoires in COVID-19. Study-wide background: T cells, B-cell-depleted T cells, or PBMCs supplied cDNA or gDNA.

Trimming removed 5 bases from V and 6 bases from J; junction bases left unmatched: 10. The CDR3 consists of 18 residues. The germline CDR1 and CDR2 sequences are SGHTA and FQGNSA. Method: immunoSEQ multiplex PCR; TCRdb's copy keeps in-frame clones and lacks some. This table has about 290,000 clones, around four fifths appearing once. The source material was peripheral blood. This clonotype was obtained from a woman aged 45-65 years with active or convalescent COVID-19. The chain joins TRBV7-2 to TRBJ2-6; TRBD2 agrees at 13 bases. The DNA for the CDR3 is TGTGCCAGCAGCCCTCGGACTAGCGGGAGTGTAATGGCCAACGTCCTGACTTTC. This translates into CASSPRTSGSVMANVLTF.